These 31 T cell receptor beta chains came from one sample sequenced in a study of blood T cell repertoires in COVID-19. Assay: immunoSEQ multiplex PCR; the TCRdb copy retains only in-frame clones and omits some. The table has nearly 200,000 clones, 85% seen once. Sequencing was carried out using peripheral blood. These receptor sequences come from a man between 60 and 75 years old with COVID-19, enrolled during active disease.

The table lists this clone with a count of one. The chain is built from TRBV11-2 and TRBJ2-1, with 11 bases matching TRBD2. This CDR3 comprises 18 residues. Germline V gene sequence: CDR1 SGHAT, CDR2 FQNNGV. J was trimmed by 0 bases and V by 3 bases; bases with no gene match: 7. The CDR3, as DNA: TGTGCCAGCAGCTTCCCCACTAGCGGGGGTACCTCCTACAATGAGCAGTTCTTC. Translation: CASSFPTSGGTSYNEQFF.

The chain recombines TRBV5-8 with TRBJ1-3; D might be TRBD1 (5 bases). The CDR3 is 14 amino acids. Germline V gene sequence: CDR1 SGHTS, CDR2 YDEGEE. The V and J ends lost 4 bases and 8 bases respectively, with 16 bases between them. The DNA for the CDR3 is TGTGCCAGCAGCCTGGAAGGGGTCGGCGACACCATATATTTT. It specifies CASSLEGVGDTIYF. Drawing the rest from reference TRBV5-8 and TRBJ1-3, the complete variable domain is EAGVTQSPTHLIKTRGQQATLRCSPISGHTSVYWYQQALGLGLQFLLWYDEGEERNRGNFPPRFSGRQFPNYSSELNVNALELEDSALYLCASSLEGVGDTIYFGEGSWLTVV.

V and J are TRBV10-3 and TRBJ2-2; 11 nucleotides match TRBD1. Trimming cost V 2 bases and J 7 bases; bases outside gene matches: 6. The CDR3 totals 16 residues. Looked up from germline, CDR1 is ENHRY and CDR2 is SYGVKD. The CDR3 reads CAISEADRGRVGELFF. The CDR3 DNA follows: TGTGCCATCAGTGAGGCGGACAGGGGGCGCGTCGGGGAGCTGTTTTTT.

This clone was counted between two and nine times. The genes are TRBV5-1 and TRBJ2-3; TRBD2 might be the D (5 bases). Germline CDR1 reads SGHRS; CDR2 reads YFSETQ. This CDR3 region has 13 residues. The V end lost 0 bases, the J end lost 6 bases, and 8 bases lay between the germline ends. CDR3 sequence: CASSLAGEDTQYF. CDR3 nucleotide sequence: TGCGCCAGCAGCTTGGCCGGGGAGGATACGCAGTATTTT. The full variable domain, completed using reference TRBV5-1 and TRBJ2-3, is KAGVTQTPRYLIKTRGQQVTLSCSPISGHRSVSWYQQTPGQGLQFLFEYFSETQRNKGNFPGRFSGRQFSNSRSEMNVSTLELGDSALYLCASSLAGEDTQYFGPGTRLTVL.

The V gene is TRBV3-1 (or the pseudogene TRBV3-2), the J gene TRBJ2-2; 7 bases map to TRBD2. The CDR3 length is 14 residues. J gave up 7 bases and V 5 bases, and 7 bases lay outside the gene matches. Germline values: CDR1 LGHDT, CDR2 YNNKEL (reference sequence). The CDR3 nucleotides are TGTGCCAGCAGCGAAAGCGGGATTCTCGGGGAGCTGTTTTTT. Protein product: CASSESGILGELFF.

The CDR3 region is CASVPGLAAFGTDTQYF. The CDR3 coding sequence is TGCGCCAGCGTACCGGGACTAGCTGCCTTTGGCACAGATACGCAGTATTTT. This chain links TRBV10-2 with TRBJ2-3; TRBD2 aligns across 9 bases. The junction had 13 bases not matched to a gene; V was cut back by 8 bases and J by 1 base. This CDR3 spans 17 amino acids. The germline V gene encodes CDR1 WSHSY and CDR2 SAAADI.

The chain is built from TRBV27 and TRBJ2-1, with a possible D match to TRBD2 (6 bases). Trimming took 3 bases from V and 3 from J, leaving 15 bases between them. This CDR3 has 16 residues. The germline gives CDR1 MNHEY, CDR2 SMNVEV (reference sequence). The chain's CDR3 is CASSFRSGLFYNEQFF. The CDR3 coding sequence is TGTGCCAGCAGTTTCAGGTCGGGACTCTTCTACAATGAGCAGTTCTTC.

This clone has just one count. The chain is built from TRBV5-1 and TRBJ2-1, with TRBD1 matching 7 bases. Germline CDR1 reads SGHRS; CDR2 reads YFSETQ. V shed 2 bases, J shed 3 bases, and the junction held 5 bases outside the gene matches. There are 15 residues in the CDR3. This CDR3 is CASSFQGQSYNEQFF. In DNA, the CDR3 is TGCGCCAGCAGCTTCCAGGGACAGAGCTACAATGAGCAGTTCTTC.

This chain links TRBV9 with TRBJ1-4; D may be TRBD1 (5 bases). The V gene's germline CDR1 is SGDLS and CDR2 YYNGEE. V was pared by 4 bases and J by 5 bases, with 12 bases between. The CDR3 has 14 residues. CDR3 nucleotide sequence: TGTGCCAGCAGCTCCACGGCAGGGAATGAAAAACTGTTTTTT. Translated: CASSSTAGNEKLFF.

This clone is a singleton in its sample. The J gene is TRBJ1-4, the V gene TRBV3-1 (or the pseudogene TRBV3-2), with a weak D call TRBD1 (5 bases). Germline V gives CDR1 LGHDT, CDR2 YNNKEL (reference sequence). This CDR3 has 16 amino acids. Between the trimmed V and J ends, which lost 4 bases and 7 bases, there was a span of 19 bases. The CDR3 loop reads CASSRYSGGMSEKLFF. CDR3 bases: TGTGCCAGCAGCCGCTACAGCGGGGGTATGAGTGAAAAACTGTTTTTT.

The chain uses TRBV7-9 and TRBJ1-1, with 10 bases aligning to TRBD1. V shed 5 bases and J 5 bases; nucleotides not matched to a gene: 5. Germline values: CDR1 SEHNR, CDR2 FQNEAQ (reference sequence). The CDR3 spans 14 residues. CDR3 region: CASSRQGAGTEAFF. The CDR3 DNA follows: TGTGCCAGCAGCCGACAGGGGGCTGGGACTGAAGCTTTCTTT.

This chain connects TRBV7-9 to TRBJ1-1; 7 bases line up with TRBD1. This CDR3 is built from 11 residues. Losses at the gene ends were 5 bases for V and 9 bases for J; bases not matched to a gene: 3. The germline gives CDR1 SEHNR, CDR2 FQNEAQ (reference sequence). CDR3 nucleotides: TGTGCCAGCAGCCCGGACAGGAAAGCTTTCTTT. Translated: CASSPDRKAFF.

V gene TRBV6-6 combines with J gene TRBJ1-2; D is undetermined. The CDR3 length is 15 residues. Trimming removed 0 bases from V and 2 bases from J, with 10 bases in between. Germline values: CDR1 MNHNY, CDR2 SVGAGI (reference sequence). This CDR3 reads CASSYSNAVNYGYTF. As DNA, the CDR3 is TGTGCCAGCAGTTACTCTAATGCAGTCAACTATGGCTACACCTTC.

The chain combines TRBV30 with TRBJ1-2; D perhaps matches TRBD1 (6 bases). Trimming took 3 bases from V and 5 from J, leaving 13 bases between them. The CDR3 has 13 residues. Germline V gene lookup returns CDR1 GTSNPN and CDR2 SVGIG (reference sequence). CDR3 protein: CAWSPGQTYGYTF. The CDR3 bases are TGTGCCTGGAGCCCGGGACAAACGTATGGCTACACCTTC.

Only one count was recorded for this clone. The genes are TRBV5-8 and TRBJ2-7, with D possibly being TRBD1 (7 bases). V dropped 4 bases and J dropped 4 bases, with 18 bases sitting between them. The CDR3 sequence is 15 residues long. The germline V gene has CDR1 SGHTS and CDR2 YDEGEE. CDR3 region: CASSRGTRQGYEQYF. The CDR3 nucleotides read TGTGCCAGCAGCCGCGGGACTCGACAGGGTTACGAGCAGTACTTC. The full variable domain, completed using reference TRBV5-8 and TRBJ2-7, is EAGVTQSPTHLIKTRGQQATLRCSPISGHTSVYWYQQALGLGLQFLLWYDEGEERNRGNFPPRFSGRQFPNYSSELNVNALELEDSALYLCASSRGTRQGYEQYFGPGTRLTVT.

The V gene is TRBV5-1, the J gene TRBJ2-1, with 11 bases identical to TRBD2. Germline V gene data show CDR1 as SGHRS and CDR2 as YFSETQ. V lost 1 base and J lost 8; bases outside the gene matches: 5. The CDR3 totals 15 residues. The CDR3 protein is CASSLTSGSFDEQFF. The CDR3 DNA follows: TGCGCCAGCAGCTTGACTAGCGGGAGCTTTGATGAGCAGTTCTTC. Full variable domain (remainder filled in from reference TRBV5-1 and TRBJ2-1): KAGVTQTPRYLIKTRGQQVTLSCSPISGHRSVSWYQQTPGQGLQFLFEYFSETQRNKGNFPGRFSGRQFSNSRSEMNVSTLELGDSALYLCASSLTSGSFDEQFFGPGTRLTVL.

The chain carries TRBV30 and TRBJ1-6; a weak D match, TRBD1 (6 bases). Per germline, CDR1 GTSNPN and CDR2 SVGIG (reference sequence). The CDR3 has 15 residues. V was shortened by 2 bases and J by 0 bases, with 8 bases between the two germline ends. This chain's CDR3 is CAWSLGGSYNSPLHF. The CDR3 DNA reads TGTGCCTGGAGTTTAGGGGGCTCCTATAATTCACCCCTCCACTTT.

This chain uses TRBV6-5 with TRBJ2-1, with 9 bases identical to TRBD1. J lost 6 bases, V lost 4 bases, and 7 bases had no gene match. There are 15 residues in the CDR3. CDR1 and CDR2 (germline): MNHEY, SVGAGI. Written as DNA, the CDR3 is TGTGCCAGCAGTTCATGGACAGGGGACGGCAATGAGCAGTTCTTC. Translating gives CASSSWTGDGNEQFF.

This chain connects TRBV5-6 to TRBJ1-2, with 7 bases matching TRBD1. Germline CDR1 is SGHDT and CDR2 is YYEEEE. V lost 7 bases and J lost 7; bases outside the gene matches: 16. CDR3 length: 15 residues. The DNA for the CDR3 is TGTGCCAGCCGAACTCAGGGGGAGCGAGGTCGTGGCTACACCTTC. Translation: CASRTQGERGRGYTF.

The V call is TRBV7-2, the J call TRBJ2-7, with 9 bases fitting TRBD1. V gave up 5 bases and J gave up 3 bases; unmatched junction bases: 2. Per the germline V gene, CDR1 is SGHTA and CDR2 is FQGNSA. This CDR3 has 13 residues. This chain's CDR3 is CASSKTGGYEQYF. The CDR3 region has the DNA TGTGCCAGCAGCAAGACAGGGGGCTACGAGCAGTACTTC.

The chain employs TRBV28 and TRBJ2-1; TRBD1 matches 8 bases. J gave up 3 bases and V 5 bases, and 6 bases lay outside the gene matches. The length of the CDR3 is 15 residues. CDR1 and CDR2 (germline): MDHEN, SYDVKM. As DNA, the CDR3 is TGTGCCAGCAGTGGGGGGACAGGACGCTACAATGAGCAGTTCTTC. As protein: CASSGGTGRYNEQFF.

DNA for the CDR3: TGTGCCAGCAGCTTCACCCCCGGGACAGGGAACACAGATACGCAGTATTTT. Amino acids: CASSFTPGTGNTDTQYF. The chain employs TRBV11-3 and TRBJ2-3; TRBD1 matches 9 bases. Unmatched junction bases numbered 9, after V lost 3 bases and J lost 2 bases. Germline loops: CDR1 SGHNT, CDR2 YENEEA. This CDR3 comprises 17 residues.

The chain recombines TRBV24-1 with TRBJ2-1; TRBD2 is a possible D gene (5 bases). CDR3 length: 16 amino acids. Germline CDR1 KGHDR, CDR2 SFDVKD. The V end was cut by 4 bases, the J end by 0 bases, with 12 bases between. The CDR3 loop reads CATSDDGESSYNEQFF. CDR3 bases: TGTGCCACCAGTGACGATGGGGAGAGCTCCTACAATGAGCAGTTCTTC.

The J gene is TRBJ2-7, the V gene TRBV28, with D possibly TRBD1 on 5 matching bases. The CDR3 runs 13 residues. Germline V CDR1 and CDR2: MDHEN, SYDVKM. V was trimmed by 2 bases and J by 2 bases, leaving 7 bases between them. The CDR3 region is CASSLGAPYEQYF. CDR3 in DNA: TGTGCCAGCAGTTTAGGGGCCCCCTACGAGCAGTACTTC. Variable domain in full (rest from reference TRBV28 and TRBJ2-7): DVKVTQSSRYLVKRTGEKVFLECVQDMDHENMFWYRQDPGLGLRLIYFSYDVKMKEKGDIPEGYSVSREKKERFSLILESASTNQTSMYLCASSLGAPYEQYFGPGTRLTVT.

As to this clone: The same CDR3 arises from other DNA sequences in this sample as well. This sequence joins TRBV5-1 and TRBJ1-1, with a possible D match to TRBD1 (5 bases). CDR3 size: 13 residues. Between the trimmed V and J ends, which lost 1 base and 1 base, there was a span of 5 bases. Germline V gene lookup returns CDR1 SGHRS and CDR2 YFSETQ. Here the CDR3 DNA reads TGCGCCAGCAGCTTGCAGGGGAACACTGAAGCTTTCTTT. This translates into CASSLQGNTEAFF.

V and J are TRBV9 and TRBJ1-2, with 7 bases identical to TRBD1. Germline-derived CDR1 and CDR2 are SGDLS and YYNGEE. This CDR3 is built from 15 residues. V shed 0 bases, J shed 0 bases, and the junction held 2 bases outside the gene matches. CDR3 sequence (DNA): TGTGCCAGCAGCGTAGCAGGGGGAGCTAACTATGGCTACACCTTC. Translated, it gives CASSVAGGANYGYTF.

V gene TRBV6-2 or TRBV6-3 combines with J gene TRBJ2-7, with 8 bases matching TRBD2. Germline lookup yields CDR1 MNHEY and CDR2 SVGEGT. The CDR3 covers 15 residues. V shed 6 bases and J 6 bases; nucleotides not matched to a gene: 13. Written as DNA, the CDR3 is TGTGCCAGCAGCCCCAGGTTACTAGCGGCACTCGAGCAGTACTTC. Amino acids: CASSPRLLAALEQYF.

V is TRBV24-1 and J is TRBJ2-1, with TRBD1 matching 9 bases. This CDR3 comprises 16 residues. The V and J ends lost 5 bases and 4 bases, in that order; junction bases with no gene match: 8. The V gene's germline CDR1 is KGHDR and CDR2 SFDVKD. CDR3 sequence: CATSATLGTGYNEQFF. The CDR3 nucleotides are TGTGCCACCAGTGCCACTCTAGGGACAGGGTACAATGAGCAGTTCTTC.

The rearrangement uses TRBV12-3 or TRBV12-4 and TRBJ1-2; no clear D. Trimming cost V 1 base and J 10 bases, with 10 bases left between them. This CDR3 spans 12 amino acids. CDR3 protein: CASSLDSRLYTF. The DNA of the CDR3 is TGTGCCAGCAGTTTAGACAGTAGGCTCTACACCTTC.

The CDR3 DNA reads TGCGCCAGCCAGGACAGGGCCGGTTCACCCCTCCACTTT. It yields the protein CASQDRAGSPLHF. The J gene is TRBJ1-6, the V gene TRBV10-1; TRBD1 aligns across 8 bases. There are 13 residues in the CDR3. Germline V gives CDR1 WNHNN, CDR2 SYGVQD (reference sequence). V was clipped by 8 bases and J by 9 bases; unmatched bases: 6.

V usage is TRBV27 and J usage is TRBJ2-3, with D unclear. Germline V CDR1 and CDR2: MNHEY, SMNVEV (reference sequence). V was clipped by 0 bases and J by 6 bases, with 7 bases between them. The CDR3 is 13 amino acids. CDR3 protein: CASSLSAGDTQYF. The CDR3, as DNA: TGTGCCAGCAGTTTATCGGCCGGGGATACGCAGTATTTT.